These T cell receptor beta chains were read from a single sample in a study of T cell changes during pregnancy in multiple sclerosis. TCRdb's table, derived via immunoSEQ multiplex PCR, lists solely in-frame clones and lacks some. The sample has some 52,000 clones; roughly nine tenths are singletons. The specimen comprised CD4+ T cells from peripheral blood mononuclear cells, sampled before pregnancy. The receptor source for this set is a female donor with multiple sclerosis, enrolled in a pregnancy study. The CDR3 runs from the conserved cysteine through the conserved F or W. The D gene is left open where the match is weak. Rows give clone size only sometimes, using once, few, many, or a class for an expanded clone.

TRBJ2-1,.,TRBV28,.,TGTGCCAGCAGTTTATCTAGCCCTATCATCGAGTTCTTC,CASSLSSPIIEFF
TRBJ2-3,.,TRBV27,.,TGTGCCAGCAGTTTCTGGGAGGTCAGCACAGATACGCAGTATTTT,CASSFWEVSTDTQYF
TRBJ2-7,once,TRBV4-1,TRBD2,TGCGCCAGCAGCCCGGGACTAGCGGGAGACTACGAGCAGTACTTC,CASSPGLAGDYEQYF
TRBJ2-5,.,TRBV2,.,TGTGCCAGCAGTGCGGTCAGGGGGGCACAAGAGACCCAGTACTTC,CASSAVRGAQETQYF
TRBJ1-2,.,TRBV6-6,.,TGTGCCAGCAGCCTGGACAGACTCCAGAACTATGGCTACACCTTC,CASSLDRLQNYGYTF
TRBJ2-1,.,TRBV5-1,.,TGCGCCAGCGCCGCTACATATGGGGGCGATGAGCAGTTCTTC,CASAATYGGDEQFF
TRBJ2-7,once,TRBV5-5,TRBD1,TGTGCCAGCAGCTTGGAAGGGACAGCGGTCTACGAGCAGTACTTC,CASSLEGTAVYEQYF
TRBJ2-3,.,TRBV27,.,TGTGCCAGCACCCCGGGAGACACAGATACGCAGTATTTT,CASTPGDTDTQYF
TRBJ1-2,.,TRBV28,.,TGTGCCAGCAGTTTGGGGGCACGGGGCTACACCTTC,CASSLGARGYTF
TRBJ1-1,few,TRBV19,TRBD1,TGTGCCAGTAGTCCTCGGACAGGGAAGGCTGAAGCTTTCTTT,CASSPRTGKAEAFF
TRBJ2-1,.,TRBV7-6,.,TGTGCCAGCAGCCTTTTACAGGGACGTGGGGATGAGCAGTTCTTC,CASSLLQGRGDEQFF
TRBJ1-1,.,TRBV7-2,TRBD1,TGTGCCAGCAGCTTAGATGAGGGGGCGCACACTGAAGCTTTCTTT,CASSLDEGAHTEAFF
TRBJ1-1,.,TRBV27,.,TGTGCCAGCAGTTTATCGAGCGGGGCGTTGAACACTGAAGCTTTCTTT,CASSLSSGALNTEAFF
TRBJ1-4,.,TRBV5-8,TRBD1,TGTGCCAGCAGCTTGTCAGGGGGACGGGAAAAACTGTTTTTT,CASSLSGGREKLFF
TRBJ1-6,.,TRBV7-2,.,TGTGCCAGCAGCGCTAGCGGTCCAAAGCTCCACTTT,CASSASGPKLHF
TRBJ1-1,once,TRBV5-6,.,TGTGCCAGCAGGTTAGGGAGTCCCATGAACACTGAAGCTTTCTTT,CASRLGSPMNTEAFF
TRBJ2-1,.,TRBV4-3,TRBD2,TGCGCCAGCAGTTTAAGCGGGGACCGAAACAATGAGCAGTTCTTC,CASSLSGDRNNEQFF
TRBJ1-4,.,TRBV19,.,TGTGCCAGTAGTACTGGGCCCCCCGCTTCGAAAGAACTGTTTTTT,CASSTGPPASKELFF
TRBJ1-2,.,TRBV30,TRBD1,TGTGCCTGTGGGACAGGGGGCGGCTATGGCTACACCTTC,CACGTGGGYGYTF
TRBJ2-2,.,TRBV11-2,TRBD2,TGTGCCAGCAGCGGAGGCCGGGACTATTTGAACACCGGGGAGCTGTTTTTT,CASSGGRDYLNTGELFF
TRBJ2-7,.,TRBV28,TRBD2,TGTGCCAGCTGGCCCGGGAGGGACTACGAGCAGTACTTC,CASWPGRDYEQYF
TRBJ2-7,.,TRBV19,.,TGTGCCAGTAGTCCCCAAAGAGGGAGAATCGGGGACGAGCAGTACTTC,CASSPQRGRIGDEQYF
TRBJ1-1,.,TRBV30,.,TGTGCCGGATTACAGAATTTGAACACTGAAGCTTTCTTT,CAGLQNLNTEAFF
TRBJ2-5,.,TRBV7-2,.,TGTGCCAGCAGTACCTACTCGGTTGAGCAAGAGACCCAGTACTTC,CASSTYSVEQETQYF
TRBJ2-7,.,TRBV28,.,TGTGCCAGCAGTCCGATCCCCGGGCTAGGGACACCTTCCTACGAGCAGTACTTC,CASSPIPGLGTPSYEQYF
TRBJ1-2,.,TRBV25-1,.,TGTGCCAGCAGTTTACAGGGTCTAGATGGCTACACCTTC,CASSLQGLDGYTF
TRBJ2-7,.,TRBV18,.,TGTGCCAGCTCACCACCCGGGCTAGCCGCTTCCTACGAGCAGTACTTC,CASSPPGLAASYEQYF
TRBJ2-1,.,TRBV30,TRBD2,TGTGCCTGGAGTGTACTGGGACTAGCGGGAGGGCTTGGTGAGCAGTTCTTC,CAWSVLGLAGGLGEQFF
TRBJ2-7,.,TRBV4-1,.,TGCGCCAGCAGCCAAGGTACCCCGCCGGGGAGGTACGGGTACGAGCAGTACTTC,CASSQGTPPGRYGYEQYF
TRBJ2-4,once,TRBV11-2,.,TGTGCCAGCAGCTTCCTGGACAGGCGGGGGGCCAAAAACACTCAGTACTTC,CASSFLDRRGAKNTQYF
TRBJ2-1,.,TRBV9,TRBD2,TGTGCCAGCAGTCACCGGGGACTAGCGGGGAACAATGAGCAGTTCTTC,CASSHRGLAGNNEQFF
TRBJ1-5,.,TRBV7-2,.,TGTGCCAGCAGTTCAGGCCCCCGAAGAGATTTTAGCAATCAGCCCCAGCATTTT,CASSSGPRRDFSNQPQHF
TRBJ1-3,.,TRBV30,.,TGTGCCTGGAGTGCGGGTTCTGGAAACACCATATATTTT,CAWSAGSGNTIYF
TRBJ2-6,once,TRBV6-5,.,TGTGCCAGCAGTCCCCAGACTGGGGCCAACGTCCTGACTTTC,CASSPQTGANVLTF
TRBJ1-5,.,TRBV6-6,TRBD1,TGTGCCAGCAGCCCGGAGCAGGGGGTAAACCAGCCCCAGCATTTT,CASSPEQGVNQPQHF
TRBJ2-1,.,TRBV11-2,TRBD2,TGTGCCAGCAGCCCCAACTGGGGGGGTGGGAATGAGCAGTTCTTC,CASSPNWGGGNEQFF
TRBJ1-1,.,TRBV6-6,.,TGTGCCAGCAGTGGCGCAAGAAGGAGCGTGAACACTGAAGCTTTCTTT,CASSGARRSVNTEAFF
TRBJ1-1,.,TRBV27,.,TGTGCCAGCAGTTTATTCAAGGGGCAGGAAGCTTTCTTT,CASSLFKGQEAFF
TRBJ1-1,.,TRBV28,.,TGTGCCAGCAGTTTCGGGGTCCGAAACACTGAAGCTTTCTTT,CASSFGVRNTEAFF
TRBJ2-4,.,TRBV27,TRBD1,TGTGCCAGCAGTTCTCTCCGGACAGGGTGGGACAAAAACATTCAGTACTTC,CASSSLRTGWDKNIQYF
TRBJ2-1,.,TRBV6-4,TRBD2,TGTGCCAGCAGTGACGAGGGGACTAGCGACTACAATGAGCAGTTCTTC,CASSDEGTSDYNEQFF
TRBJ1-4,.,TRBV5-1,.,TGCGCCAGCAGCTTGGGGGGCAGTAAGGAAAAACTGTTTTTT,CASSLGGSKEKLFF
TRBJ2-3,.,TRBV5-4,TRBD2,TGTGCCAGCAGCTTGGCCGTCGGGAGGGACTACACAGATACGCAGTATTTT,CASSLAVGRDYTDTQYF
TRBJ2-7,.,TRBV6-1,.,TGTGCCAGCAGGAGGGACTACGAGCAGTACTTC,CASRRDYEQYF
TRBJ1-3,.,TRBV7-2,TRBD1,TGTGCCAGCAGCTTACCAGACCCCGGGACAGGGGTTATTGGAAACACCATATATTTT,CASSLPDPGTGVIGNTIYF